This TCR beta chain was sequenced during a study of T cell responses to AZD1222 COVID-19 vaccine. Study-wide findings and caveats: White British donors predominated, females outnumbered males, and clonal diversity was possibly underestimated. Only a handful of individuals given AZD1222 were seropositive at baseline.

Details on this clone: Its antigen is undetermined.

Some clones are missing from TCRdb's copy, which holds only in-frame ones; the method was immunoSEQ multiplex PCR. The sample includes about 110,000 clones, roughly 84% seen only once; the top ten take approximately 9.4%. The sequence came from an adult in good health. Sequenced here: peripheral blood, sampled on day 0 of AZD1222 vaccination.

In nucleotides, the CDR3 is TGTGCCAGCAAAAGCCAGGGTTCTGGGGCCAACGTCCTGACTTTC. Its protein product is CASKSQGSGANVLTF. This chain connects TRBV27 to TRBJ2-6, with a weak D call TRBD1 (5 bases). This CDR3 has 15 amino acids. Germline CDR1 MNHEY, CDR2 SMNVEV (reference sequence). V lost 7 bases to trimming and J lost 1 base, with 11 bases between them. Together with reference TRBV27 and TRBJ2-6, the CDR3 gives the full variable domain: EAQVTQNPRYLITVTGKKLTVTCSQNMNHEYMSWYRQDPGLGLRQIYYSMNVEVTDKGDVPEGYKVSRKEKRNFPLILESPSPNQTSLYFCASKSQGSGANVLTFGAGSRLTVL.